This passage covers 24 T cell receptor beta chains from one sample sequenced in a study of T cell changes during pregnancy in multiple sclerosis. Sequencing used immunoSEQ multiplex PCR; TCRdb keeps in-frame clones, though not all of them. The sample lists 85,000 to 130,000 clones, about 94% seen once, with about 1% in the top ten. Here the sequenced sample was peripheral blood, taken before pregnancy. These receptors all come from a female donor with multiple sclerosis, enrolled in a pregnancy study.

In its sample, this clone was seen once. The J gene is TRBJ2-5, the V gene TRBV5-4; D ambiguous. CDR3 length: 14 residues. Germline loops: CDR1 SGHNT, CDR2 YYREEE (reference sequence). Deletions cut 0 bases from V and 2 bases from J, with 8 bases between. The CDR3 is CASSLEQLQETQYF. The CDR3 region has the DNA TGTGCCAGCAGCTTGGAACAGTTGCAAGAGACCCAGTACTTC.

This rearrangement joins TRBV7-9 to TRBJ1-2; a weak D match, TRBD1 (5 bases). The CDR3 totals 13 residues. The V end was cut by 7 bases, the J end by 8 bases, with 17 bases between. Per germline, CDR1 SEHNR and CDR2 FQNEAQ (reference sequence). CDR3 coding DNA: TGTGCCAGCACCCTGGGCAGGGCGGGGGGCTACACCTTC. Amino acids: CASTLGRAGGYTF.

CDR3 loop: CASRAGAYNEQFF. CDR3 nucleotides: TGTGCCAGCAGGGCGGGAGCCTACAATGAGCAGTTCTTC. The chain recombines TRBV14 with TRBJ2-1; 7 bases map to TRBD2. The length of the CDR3 is 13 residues. Looked up from germline, CDR1 is SGHDN and CDR2 is FVKESK. V lost 6 bases, J lost 2 bases, and 1 base stayed unmatched.

The chain combines TRBV5-5 with TRBJ2-7; TRBD1 aligns across 8 bases. The CDR3 is made up of 14 amino acids. The junction had 2 bases not matched to a gene; V was cut back by 0 bases and J by 3 bases. Germline loops: CDR1 SGHKS, CDR2 YYEKEE (reference sequence). The CDR3 DNA reads TGTGCCAGCAGCTTGGGACAGGGGCACTACGAGCAGTACTTC. Protein product: CASSLGQGHYEQYF.

This chain uses TRBV5-4 with TRBJ2-2, with 12 bases identical to TRBD2. The junction had 12 bases not matched to a gene; V was cut back by 0 bases and J by 6 bases. Germline V gives CDR1 SGHNT, CDR2 YYREEE (reference sequence). The CDR3 is 19 residues long. The CDR3 coding sequence is TGTGCCAGCAGCTTGGTGCGACTAGCGGGAGATTGGAATGCCGGGGAGCTGTTTTTT. Translated, it gives CASSLVRLAGDWNAGELFF. Together with reference TRBV5-4 and TRBJ2-2, the CDR3 gives the full variable domain: ETGVTQSPTHLIKTRGQQVTLRCSSQSGHNTVSWYQQALGQGPQFIFQYYREEENGRGNFPPRFSGLQFPNYSSELNVNALELDDSALYLCASSLVRLAGDWNAGELFFGEGSRLTVL.

J is TRBJ1-1 and V is TRBV19; weak D call: TRBD1 (5 bases). CDR3 size: 17 residues. Germline CDR1 and CDR2: LNHDA and SQIVND (reference sequence). The V and J ends lost 1 base and 3 bases respectively, with 18 bases between them. CDR3 residues: CASSIGPSRASYTEAFF. Written as DNA, the CDR3 is TGTGCCAGTAGTATAGGTCCCAGCAGGGCCAGTTACACTGAAGCTTTCTTT.

The chain joins TRBV29-1 to TRBJ1-5, with 10 bases lining up with TRBD1. Germline assignment: CDR1 SQVTM and CDR2 ANQGSEA. The CDR3 spans 12 residues. V dropped 8 bases and J dropped 9; count of bases not matched to a gene: 7. DNA for the CDR3: TGCAGCTACCGGGACAGGGGTTCGCCCCAGCATTTT. Encoded protein: CSYRDRGSPQHF.

The chain has TRBV4-1 and TRBJ2-1, with 13 bases identical to TRBD2. This CDR3 has 17 amino acids. Germline CDR1 is MGHRA and CDR2 is YSYEKL. J gave up 2 bases and V 4 bases, and 5 bases lay outside the gene matches. DNA of the CDR3: TGCGCCAGCAGCCCCACTAGCGGGAGGGCGACCTACAATGAGCAGTTCTTC. Its protein is CASSPTSGRATYNEQFF.

The chain is built from TRBV27 and TRBJ2-3, with 8 bases lining up with TRBD2. CDR1 and CDR2 (germline): MNHEY, SMNVEV (reference sequence). V lost 5 bases to trimming and J lost 4 bases; unmatched junction nucleotides: 5. The CDR3 covers 14 residues. The CDR3 nucleotides read TGTGCCAGCAGTCGGGGGGGTTGGGCAGATACGCAGTATTTT. This codes for CASSRGGWADTQYF.

The V call is TRBV29-1, the J call TRBJ2-7, with TRBD1 matching over 7 bases. The CDR3 runs 16 residues. Germline assignment: CDR1 SQVTM and CDR2 ANQGSEA. Trimming cost V 0 bases and J 3 bases; bases outside gene matches: 11. CDR3 loop: CSVEDPDRRQGYEQYF. The CDR3 DNA sequence: TGCAGCGTTGAAGATCCCGATAGGAGACAGGGCTACGAGCAGTACTTC.

The J gene is TRBJ2-3, the V gene TRBV7-2; possible D gene TRBD1, 5 bases. CDR1 and CDR2 (germline): SGHTA, FQGNSA. Deletions cut 4 bases from V and 12 bases from J, with 14 bases between. This CDR3 contains 12 residues. CDR3 DNA: TGTGCCAGCAGCTCCGGACATCAGGTTCAGTATTTT. Translation: CASSSGHQVQYF.

A single count supports this clone. The chain couples TRBV7-8 to TRBJ2-1, with 9 bases aligning to TRBD2. Germline V gene data show CDR1 as SGHVS and CDR2 as FQNEAQ. This CDR3 contains 19 residues. V shed 2 bases and J 6 bases; nucleotides not matched to a gene: 17. The CDR3 DNA is TGTGCCAGCAGCTTAAGAATTAGGAGCGGGAGGCTTTATAGCAATGAGCAGTTCTTC. As protein: CASSLRIRSGRLYSNEQFF.

The V call is TRBV27, the J call TRBJ2-1; 7 bases match TRBD2. V lost 3 bases and J lost 8; bases outside the gene matches: 7. Germline lookup yields CDR1 MNHEY and CDR2 SMNVEV (reference sequence). CDR3 length: 14 residues. CDR3 in amino acids: CASSFRGRGHEQFF. The CDR3 DNA sequence: TGTGCCAGCAGTTTTCGTGGGAGGGGCCATGAGCAGTTCTTC.

The rearrangement links TRBV4-3 to TRBJ2-1; 8 positions agree with TRBD2. CDR1 LGHNA and CDR2 YSLEER come from the germline V gene. The CDR3 loop spans 16 amino acids. V shed 1 base and J 0 bases; nucleotides not matched to a gene: 2. This CDR3 reads CASSQVAGSSYNEQFF. Here the CDR3 DNA reads TGCGCCAGCAGCCAAGTAGCGGGGAGCTCCTACAATGAGCAGTTCTTC.

This clone was seen only once. This rearrangement joins TRBV21-1 to TRBJ2-5; TRBD1 is taken as the D call from the table, unchecked against the DNA. TRBV21-1 is a known pseudogene. This CDR3 comprises 12 residues. This CDR3 is CAVQGTQETQYF. The DNA of the CDR3 is TGTGCCGTGCAGGGAACTCAAGAGACCCAGTACTTC.

The chain combines TRBV4-2 with TRBJ2-7, with TRBD2 as a possible D gene (6 bases). The germline V gene encodes CDR1 LGHNA and CDR2 YNFKEQ. Deletions cut 3 bases from V and 3 bases from J, with 9 bases between. The CDR3 runs 13 residues. CDR3 sequence reads: CASSQAGSYEQYF. In DNA form, the CDR3 reads TGTGCCAGCAGCCAGGCGGGAAGCTACGAGCAGTACTTC.

V usage is TRBV5-1 and J usage is TRBJ2-1; 14 bases fit TRBD2. The germline CDR1 and CDR2 sequences are SGHRS and YFSETQ. The CDR3 loop spans 17 amino acids. With 4 bases clipped from V and 0 bases from J, the junction kept 3 bases outside the gene matches. CDR3 sequence reads: CASSGGLAGVSYNEQFF. The CDR3 region has the DNA TGCGCCAGCAGCGGGGGACTAGCGGGAGTCTCCTACAATGAGCAGTTCTTC.

The J gene is TRBJ2-7, the V gene TRBV5-5, with 7 positions matching TRBD1. The CDR3 sequence is 14 residues long. J gave up 4 bases and V 2 bases, and 6 bases lay outside the gene matches. Looked up from germline, CDR1 is SGHKS and CDR2 is YYEKEE (reference sequence). CDR3 sequence reads: CASSFSGTEYEQYF. DNA for the CDR3: TGTGCCAGCAGCTTTTCCGGGACAGAATACGAGCAGTACTTC.

The chain uses TRBV7-2 and TRBJ2-5; 10 nucleotides align to TRBD2. The CDR3 covers 15 residues. V shed 4 bases and J 4 bases; nucleotides not matched to a gene: 6. Germline lookup yields CDR1 SGHTA and CDR2 FQGNSA. The CDR3 loop is CASSWSGRGSETQYF. CDR3 coding DNA: TGTGCCAGCAGCTGGAGCGGGAGGGGATCAGAGACCCAGTACTTC. Combining the CDR3 with reference TRBV7-2 and TRBJ2-5 gives the whole variable domain GAGVSQSPSNKVTEKGKDVELRCDPISGHTALYWYRQSLGQGLEFLIYFQGNSAPDKSGLPSDRFSAERTGGSVSTLTIQRTQQEDSAVYLCASSWSGRGSETQYFGPGTRLLVL.

This rearrangement joins TRBV18 to TRBJ1-1; the match to TRBD1 covers 9 bases. The CDR3 covers 17 residues. V gave up 1 base and J gave up 3 bases; unmatched junction bases: 9. CDR1 is KGHSH, CDR2 LQKENI, per germline. The CDR3 loop reads CASSPLSQGAGDTEAFF. CDR3 sequence (DNA): TGTGCCAGCTCACCACTTTCACAGGGGGCTGGTGACACTGAAGCTTTCTTT.

This sequence joins TRBV19 and TRBJ1-1; possibly TRBD1 for D (6 bases). Trimming took off 5 bases at V and 2 bases at J, with 12 bases between the two ends. The CDR3 runs 14 residues. CDR1 is LNHDA and CDR2 is SQIVND in the germline V gene (reference sequence). For the CDR3, the DNA is TGTGCCAGTAGTGCCGACAGGCGTAACACTGAAGCTTTCTTT. Its protein is CASSADRRNTEAFF.

V usage is TRBV7-8 and J usage is TRBJ1-5; 8 bases line up with TRBD1. Germline V gives CDR1 SGHVS, CDR2 FQNEAQ. Trimming took 4 bases from V and 1 from J; bases not matched to a gene: 6. This CDR3 spans 16 amino acids. As DNA, the CDR3 is TGTGCCAGCAGCTGGAGGACAGGGTTAAGCAATCAGCCCCAGCATTTT. This codes for CASSWRTGLSNQPQHF.

The CDR3 bases are TGTGCCAGCAGCTTATCCCCTCGGGCTAGCCCCTACGAGCAGTACTTC. The encoded protein is CASSLSPRASPYEQYF. The rearrangement links TRBV7-2 to TRBJ2-7, with D possibly matching TRBD2 (5 bases). CDR1 SGHTA and CDR2 FQGNSA come from the germline V gene. Trimming pared 2 bases from V and 2 bases from J, leaving 16 bases between. The CDR3 is 16 amino acids.

This clone was counted a single time. The chain recombines TRBV19 with TRBJ1-1, with D perhaps matching TRBD1 (6 bases). Trimming cost V 2 bases and J 5 bases, with 24 bases left between them. Germline CDR1 is LNHDA and CDR2 is SQIVND (reference sequence). CDR3 size: 18 residues. This CDR3 reads CASSIRSGLGAGYTEAFF. The DNA of the CDR3 is TGTGCCAGTAGTATACGATCAGGCCTGGGGGCAGGGTATACTGAAGCTTTCTTT.